The present T cell receptor beta chain was sequenced within a study of blood T cell repertoires in COVID-19. In the study overall: Sources were T cells, B-cell-depleted T cells, or PBMCs; the material itself was cDNA or gDNA.

As processed by the authors: Amplified reference gene primers provided the basis for estimating nucleated cell counts. Here immunoSEQ multiplex PCR was the method, and the copy in TCRdb shows in-frame clones only, minus some. V, J and clone size reflect that table, while D and trimming were determined from the DNA. This sample has some 300,000 clones, with roughly 90% found just once. This clone was observed a single time. This CDR3 contains 15 residues. Per germline, CDR1 SGHTA and CDR2 FQGNSA. V gave up 1 base and J gave up 2 bases, with 10 bases separating them. The chain carries TRBV7-2 and TRBJ2-3, with D maybe TRBD2 (5 bases). Sequenced material: PBMCs or T cells enriched from blood (not recorded which). The source of this sequence is a woman in her twenties or thirties who had recovered from COVID-19. The CDR3 loop reads CASSLGGGATDTQYF. The CDR3 DNA sequence: TGTGCCAGCAGCTTAGGCGGAGGAGCCACAGATACGCAGTATTTT.